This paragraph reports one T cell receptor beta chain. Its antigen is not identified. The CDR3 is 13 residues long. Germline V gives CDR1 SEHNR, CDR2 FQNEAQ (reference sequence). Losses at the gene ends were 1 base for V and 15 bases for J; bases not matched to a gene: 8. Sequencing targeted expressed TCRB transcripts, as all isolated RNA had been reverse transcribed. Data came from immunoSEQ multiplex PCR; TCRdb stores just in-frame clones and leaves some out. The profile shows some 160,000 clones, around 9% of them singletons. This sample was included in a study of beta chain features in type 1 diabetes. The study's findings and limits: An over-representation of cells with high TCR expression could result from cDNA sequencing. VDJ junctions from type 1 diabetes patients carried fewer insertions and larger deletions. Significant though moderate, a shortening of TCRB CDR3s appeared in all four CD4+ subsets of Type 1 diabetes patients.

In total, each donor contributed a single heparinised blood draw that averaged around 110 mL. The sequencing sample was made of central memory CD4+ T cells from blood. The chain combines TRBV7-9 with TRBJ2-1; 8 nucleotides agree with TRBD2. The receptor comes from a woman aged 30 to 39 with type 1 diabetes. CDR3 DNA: TGTGCCAGCAGCTTAGAGGCGGGAGGTCATCGGTTCTTC. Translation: CASSLEAGGHRFF.